This T cell receptor beta chain is from a study of shared clonotypes between healthy human individuals. Assay execution proceeded at the deep level. Produced via immunoSEQ multiplex PCR; TCRdb's table is partial and in-frame only. The table records 1.5 million to 1.9 million clones, 95% to 99% of them present only once. The material sequenced was naive CD4+ T cells sorted from blood. Documented subset: CD45RA+ positively selected. The receptor's source is a man in his thirties or forties in good health.

DNA for the CDR3: TGTGCCAGCAGTTACTTTCCGGGGGGGCAAGAGACCCAGTACTTC. It is translated as CASSYFPGGQETQYF. The J gene is TRBJ2-5, the V gene TRBV6-5; 8 positions agree with TRBD2. J gave up 2 bases and V 1 base, and 3 bases lay outside the gene matches. The CDR3 is 15 amino acids. CDR1 and CDR2 (germline): MNHEY, SVGAGI.